A selection of T cell receptor beta chains follows, all from one sample in a study of technical replicates of blood from a few donors. The protocol was immunoSEQ multiplex PCR, while the TCRdb copy is restricted to in-frame clones and leaves out a portion. The repertoire holds tens of thousands of clones, 90% to 95% seen once, with 0.2% to 0.3% in the top ten. The sequenced sample was T cells isolated from PBMCs. The source is a human donor in good health. The CDR3 runs from the conserved cysteine through the conserved F or W. D genes are given only for firm matches. Rows give clone size only sometimes, using once, few, many, or a class for an expanded clone.

clone_size: .; d_call: TRBD1; v_call: TRBV10-3; j_call: TRBJ2-7; cdr3_nt: TGTGCCATCAGTGACCCCCAGGACAGGGGGCGTCCTCTACTGGGGTACGAGCAGTACTTC; cdr3_aa: CAISDPQDRGRPLLGYEQYF
clone_size: .; d_call: .; v_call: TRBV30; j_call: TRBJ1-1; cdr3_nt: TGTGCCTGGAGTACGACAGGTGGCACTGAAGCTTTCTTT; cdr3_aa: CAWSTTGGTEAFF
clone_size: .; d_call: TRBD2; v_call: TRBV5-5; j_call: TRBJ2-1; cdr3_nt: TGTGCCAGCAGCTTGAGAACCGGGACTAGCGGGGGGTACAGGCAGTTCTTC; cdr3_aa: CASSLRTGTSGGYRQFF
clone_size: .; d_call: TRBD1; v_call: TRBV11-3; j_call: TRBJ2-5; cdr3_nt: TGTGCCAGCAGCTACGGACAGGGGGTACAAGAGACCCAGTACTTC; cdr3_aa: CASSYGQGVQETQYF
clone_size: .; d_call: TRBD2; v_call: TRBV18; j_call: TRBJ2-7; cdr3_nt: TGTGCCAGCTCACCCTCAGAAGCGGGGGGGACCTACGAGCAGTACTTC; cdr3_aa: CASSPSEAGGTYEQYF
clone_size: once; d_call: .; v_call: TRBV7-8; j_call: TRBJ1-1; cdr3_nt: TGTGCCAGCAGCGGCGGGGGGTATGGAACTGAAGCTTTCTTT; cdr3_aa: CASSGGGYGTEAFF
clone_size: .; d_call: .; v_call: TRBV7-9; j_call: TRBJ1-5; cdr3_nt: TGTGCCAGCAGTTCCGGGAACAGGGAGCGTCAGCCCCAGCATTTT; cdr3_aa: CASSSGNRERQPQHF
clone_size: .; d_call: .; v_call: TRBV11-2; j_call: TRBJ2-7; cdr3_nt: TGTGCCAGCAGCTTAATCCTGGGGGGAGGCGAGCAGTACTTC; cdr3_aa: CASSLILGGGEQYF
clone_size: .; d_call: .; v_call: TRBV10-1; j_call: TRBJ2-1; cdr3_nt: TGCGCCAGCAGTGACCCCGGGACTGGATCCCCTGAGCAGTTCTTC; cdr3_aa: CASSDPGTGSPEQFF
clone_size: .; d_call: .; v_call: TRBV4-1; j_call: TRBJ1-1; cdr3_nt: TGCGCCAGCAGCTCTCCGGGCACAGGGAACACTGAAGCTTTCTTT; cdr3_aa: CASSSPGTGNTEAFF
clone_size: .; d_call: TRBD1; v_call: TRBV7-2; j_call: TRBJ2-7; cdr3_nt: TGTGCCAGCAGCTTATTTAGGGACAGGTCCTACGAGCAGTACTTC; cdr3_aa: CASSLFRDRSYEQYF
clone_size: .; d_call: TRBD2; v_call: TRBV27; j_call: TRBJ2-2; cdr3_nt: TGTGCCAGCAGTCCCAGGGAGGGCGGGGAGCTGTTTTTT; cdr3_aa: CASSPREGGELFF
clone_size: .; d_call: TRBD1; v_call: TRBV6-5; j_call: TRBJ1-4; cdr3_nt: TGTGCCAGCAGTTCAAATCAGGGGGTCTTGGGAGAAAAACTGTTTTTT; cdr3_aa: CASSSNQGVLGEKLFF
clone_size: .; d_call: .; v_call: TRBV5-4; j_call: TRBJ2-4; cdr3_nt: TGTGCCAGCAGCTTAGATAGCGGAACCCTAGCCAAAAACATTCAGTACTTC; cdr3_aa: CASSLDSGTLAKNIQYF
clone_size: .; d_call: .; v_call: TRBV29-1; j_call: TRBJ1-1; cdr3_nt: TGCAGCGTTGTCTTTGGCCAAATGAACACTGAAGCTTTCTTT; cdr3_aa: CSVVFGQMNTEAFF
clone_size: .; d_call: TRBD2; v_call: TRBV29-1; j_call: TRBJ2-1; cdr3_nt: TGCAGCGTTGGTGGAACTAGCGGGAGGGTATACAATGAGCAGTTCTTC; cdr3_aa: CSVGGTSGRVYNEQFF
clone_size: .; d_call: TRBD1; v_call: TRBV9; j_call: TRBJ1-2; cdr3_nt: TGTGCCAGCAGCGCAGGCGTTAGAACAGGGGTCTATGGCTACACCTTC; cdr3_aa: CASSAGVRTGVYGYTF
clone_size: .; d_call: .; v_call: TRBV4-2; j_call: TRBJ2-2; cdr3_nt: TGTGCCAGCAGCCAAGACGGTTACAACACCGGGGAGCTGTTTTTT; cdr3_aa: CASSQDGYNTGELFF
clone_size: .; d_call: .; v_call: TRBV10-2; j_call: TRBJ1-2; cdr3_nt: TGCGCCAGCGGGGACAATCTGCCCTATGGCTACACCTTC; cdr3_aa: CASGDNLPYGYTF
clone_size: once; d_call: .; v_call: TRBV5-6; j_call: TRBJ1-2; cdr3_nt: TGTGCCAGCAGCTTGTTAAGGGGGAACTATGGCTACACCTTC; cdr3_aa: CASSLLRGNYGYTF
clone_size: .; d_call: TRBD1; v_call: TRBV5-8; j_call: TRBJ1-6; cdr3_nt: TGTGCCAGCAGCTTGGTGACAGGGGGTTTATCACCCCTCCACTTT; cdr3_aa: CASSLVTGGLSPLHF
clone_size: .; d_call: TRBD1; v_call: TRBV2; j_call: TRBJ1-5; cdr3_nt: TGTGCCAGCAGGGAAGACAGGGGAGATCAGCCCCAGCATTTT; cdr3_aa: CASREDRGDQPQHF
clone_size: .; d_call: .; v_call: TRBV2; j_call: TRBJ2-5; cdr3_nt: TGTGCCAGCTGGAGGGGGCGAGAGACCCAGTACTTC; cdr3_aa: CASWRGRETQYF
clone_size: once; d_call: TRBD2; v_call: TRBV28; j_call: TRBJ2-5; cdr3_nt: TGTGCCAGCAGTCCATCGGGGGGGTCCCAAGAGACCCAGTACTTC; cdr3_aa: CASSPSGGSQETQYF
clone_size: .; d_call: .; v_call: TRBV13; j_call: TRBJ2-2; cdr3_nt: TGTGCCAGCAGCCGAACGGGGAGAATCACCGGGGAGCTGTTTTTT; cdr3_aa: CASSRTGRITGELFF
clone_size: .; d_call: .; v_call: TRBV28; j_call: TRBJ2-7; cdr3_nt: TGTGCCAGCAGCGCTCGGCAGGTACGGGGCGAGCAGTACTTC; cdr3_aa: CASSARQVRGEQYF
clone_size: few; d_call: TRBD1; v_call: TRBV30; j_call: TRBJ1-2; cdr3_nt: TGTGCCTGGAGTGGCAACGACAGGGAACGGTATGGCTACACCTTC; cdr3_aa: CAWSGNDRERYGYTF
clone_size: .; d_call: .; v_call: TRBV5-6; j_call: TRBJ1-4; cdr3_nt: TGTGCCAGCAGCCGGACCTCATACGGGGAGACTAATGAAAAACTGTTTTTT; cdr3_aa: CASSRTSYGETNEKLFF
clone_size: once; d_call: TRBD1; v_call: TRBV27; j_call: TRBJ1-2; cdr3_nt: TGTGCCAGCAGTTCCACGGGACAGGGGGACGGTGGCTACACCTTC; cdr3_aa: CASSSTGQGDGGYTF
clone_size: .; d_call: TRBD2; v_call: TRBV2; j_call: TRBJ2-7; cdr3_nt: TGTGCCAGACTAGCGGGTTTTACCTACGAGCAGTACTTC; cdr3_aa: CARLAGFTYEQYF
clone_size: once; d_call: .; v_call: TRBV7-9; j_call: TRBJ1-5; cdr3_nt: TGTGCCAGCAGCTGGCATAGCAATCAGCCCCAGCATTTT; cdr3_aa: CASSWHSNQPQHF
clone_size: .; d_call: TRBD1; v_call: TRBV11-2; j_call: TRBJ2-1; cdr3_nt: TGTGCCAGCAGCAACCAACAGGGGGCTGGGTATAATGAGCAGTTCTTC; cdr3_aa: CASSNQQGAGYNEQFF
clone_size: .; d_call: TRBD2; v_call: TRBV11-2; j_call: TRBJ2-7; cdr3_nt: TGTGCCAGCAGCTTAGCGGGCGTAGCGGGGGATTACTACGAGCAGTACTTC; cdr3_aa: CASSLAGVAGDYYEQYF
clone_size: .; d_call: .; v_call: TRBV4-1; j_call: TRBJ2-5; cdr3_nt: TGCGCCAGCAGCCAAGAGAGCCAAGAGACCCAGTACTTC; cdr3_aa: CASSQESQETQYF
clone_size: .; d_call: TRBD1; v_call: TRBV6-1; j_call: TRBJ2-1; cdr3_nt: TGTGCCAGCAGTGGACAGGGGGGAGGCTTTACCTACAATGAGCAGTTCTTC; cdr3_aa: CASSGQGGGFTYNEQFF
clone_size: .; d_call: TRBD2; v_call: TRBV5-1; j_call: TRBJ2-7; cdr3_nt: TGCGCCAGCAGCTTGAGCTCCGGGGAGGGATCGGTCGAGCAGTACTTC; cdr3_aa: CASSLSSGEGSVEQYF
clone_size: .; d_call: TRBD2; v_call: TRBV11-2; j_call: TRBJ2-1; cdr3_nt: TGTGCCAGCAGCTTACTACTAGCGGGAGAAAATGAGCAGTTCTTC; cdr3_aa: CASSLLLAGENEQFF
clone_size: .; d_call: TRBD1; v_call: TRBV7-9; j_call: TRBJ1-1; cdr3_nt: TGTGCCAGCAGCTCAGCACAGGGGGCGCGTTCTGAAGCTTTCTTT; cdr3_aa: CASSSAQGARSEAFF
clone_size: .; d_call: TRBD2; v_call: TRBV5-1; j_call: TRBJ2-5; cdr3_nt: TGCGCCAGCAGCTATAACCTAGCGGGAGGGGCAGAGACCCAGTACTTC; cdr3_aa: CASSYNLAGGAETQYF
clone_size: .; d_call: .; v_call: TRBV29-1; j_call: TRBJ2-7; cdr3_nt: TGCAGCGTAGTATTAGGGGTTGGGGTCGAGCAGTACTTC; cdr3_aa: CSVVLGVGVEQYF
clone_size: .; d_call: TRBD2; v_call: TRBV10-3; j_call: TRBJ2-7; cdr3_nt: TGTGCCATCAGTGAGTTTCGGGGGGACGAGCAGTACTTC; cdr3_aa: CAISEFRGDEQYF
clone_size: .; d_call: .; v_call: TRBV5-1; j_call: TRBJ1-2; cdr3_nt: TGCGCCAGCAGCCGAGACAGCTATGGCTACACCTTC; cdr3_aa: CASSRDSYGYTF
clone_size: .; d_call: .; v_call: TRBV5-1; j_call: TRBJ2-1; cdr3_nt: TGCGCCAGCAGCTCGCAGGACACCAATGAGCAGTTCTTC; cdr3_aa: CASSSQDTNEQFF
clone_size: .; d_call: .; v_call: TRBV7-2; j_call: TRBJ2-3; cdr3_nt: TGTGCCAGCAGCAAACCGCGGAGCGCCCAGTATTTT; cdr3_aa: CASSKPRSAQYF
clone_size: .; d_call: .; v_call: TRBV5-6; j_call: TRBJ1-5; cdr3_nt: TGTGCCAGCAGCTTGTTCGGTTTTGGGGGGAGCAATCAGCCCCAGCATTTT; cdr3_aa: CASSLFGFGGSNQPQHF
clone_size: .; d_call: TRBD1; v_call: TRBV30; j_call: TRBJ1-5; cdr3_nt: TGTGCCTGGAGTACGGGACAGGGCAATCAGCCCCAGCATTTT; cdr3_aa: CAWSTGQGNQPQHF
clone_size: .; d_call: TRBD1; v_call: TRBV6-5; j_call: TRBJ1-1; cdr3_nt: TGTGCCAGCAGTTACGGGGACAGGGTAACGGACACTGAAGCTTTCTTT; cdr3_aa: CASSYGDRVTDTEAFF
clone_size: .; d_call: .; v_call: TRBV20-1; j_call: TRBJ1-2; cdr3_nt: TGCAGTGCTCCCGAGGCCTATGGCTACACCTTC; cdr3_aa: CSAPEAYGYTF
clone_size: .; d_call: TRBD1; v_call: TRBV19; j_call: TRBJ1-5; cdr3_nt: TGTGCCAGTAGTGCCACAGGGGGCTCTAATCAGCCCCAGCATTTT; cdr3_aa: CASSATGGSNQPQHF
clone_size: .; d_call: .; v_call: TRBV5-4; j_call: TRBJ2-7; cdr3_nt: TGTGCCAGCAGCGACGAGGTGGGCGAGCAGTACTTC; cdr3_aa: CASSDEVGEQYF
clone_size: .; d_call: TRBD2; v_call: TRBV27; j_call: TRBJ2-3; cdr3_nt: TGTGCCAGCAGTTTTGCGGGAGGAGATACGCAGTATTTT; cdr3_aa: CASSFAGGDTQYF
clone_size: .; d_call: TRBD2; v_call: TRBV7-2; j_call: TRBJ2-3; cdr3_nt: TGTGCCAGCAGCTCACCGATACGGAGCGGGGGGGAGCCAGATACGCAGTATTTT; cdr3_aa: CASSSPIRSGGEPDTQYF
clone_size: .; d_call: TRBD1; v_call: TRBV5-1; j_call: TRBJ1-2; cdr3_nt: TGCGCCAGCACCTACGGTGGCCAGGGGGCTTATGGCTACACCTTC; cdr3_aa: CASTYGGQGAYGYTF
clone_size: .; d_call: .; v_call: TRBV5-1; j_call: TRBJ2-1; cdr3_nt: TGCGCCAGCAGCTTGGGAGCGAACCTGGACAAGTTTTGGTTCTTC; cdr3_aa: CASSLGANLDKFWFF